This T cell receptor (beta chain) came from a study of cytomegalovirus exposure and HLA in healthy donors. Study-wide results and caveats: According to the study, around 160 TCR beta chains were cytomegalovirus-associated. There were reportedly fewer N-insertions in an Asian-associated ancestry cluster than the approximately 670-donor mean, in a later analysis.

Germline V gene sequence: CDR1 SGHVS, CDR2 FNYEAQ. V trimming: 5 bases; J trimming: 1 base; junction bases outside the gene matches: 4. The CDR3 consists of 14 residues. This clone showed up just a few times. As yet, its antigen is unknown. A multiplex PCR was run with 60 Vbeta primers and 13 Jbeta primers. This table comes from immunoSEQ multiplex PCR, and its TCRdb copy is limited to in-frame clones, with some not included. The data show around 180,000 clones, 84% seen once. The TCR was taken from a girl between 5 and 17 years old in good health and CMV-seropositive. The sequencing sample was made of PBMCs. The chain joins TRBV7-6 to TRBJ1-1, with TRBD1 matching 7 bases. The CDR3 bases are TGTGCCAGCAGCCCGGGACAGTGGAACACTGAAGCTTTCTTT. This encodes CASSPGQWNTEAFF.